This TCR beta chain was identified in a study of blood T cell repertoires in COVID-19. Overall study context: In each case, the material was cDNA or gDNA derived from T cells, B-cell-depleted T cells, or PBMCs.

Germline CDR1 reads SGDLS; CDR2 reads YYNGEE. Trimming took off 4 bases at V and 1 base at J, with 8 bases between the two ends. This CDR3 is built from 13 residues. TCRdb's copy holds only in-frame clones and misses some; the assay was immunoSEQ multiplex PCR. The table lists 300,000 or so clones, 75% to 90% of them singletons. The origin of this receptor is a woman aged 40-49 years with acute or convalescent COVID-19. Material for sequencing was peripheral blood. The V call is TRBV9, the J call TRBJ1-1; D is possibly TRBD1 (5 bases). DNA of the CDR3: TGTGCCAGCAGCAACAGGCCGAACACTGAAGCTTTCTTT. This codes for CASSNRPNTEAFF. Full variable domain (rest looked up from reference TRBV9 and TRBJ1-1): DSGVTQTPKHLITATGQRVTLRCSPRSGDLSVYWYQQSLDQGLQFLIQYYNGEERAKGNILERFSAQQFPDLHSELNLSSLELGDSALYFCASSNRPNTEAFFGQGTRLTVV.